This T cell receptor beta chain derives from a study of T cell responses to AZD1222 COVID-19 vaccine. Generated by immunoSEQ multiplex PCR, the TCRdb table keeps only in-frame clones and is missing some. In the table there are about 110,000 clones, under 85% of which are singletons. Study-level findings and limits: White British ancestry dominated among donors, who included more females, and clonal diversity was possibly underestimated. Recipients of AZD1222 seropositive at baseline numbered only five or six.

In regard to this clone: The antigen remains undetermined.

This clonotype was sampled from an adult in good health. Sequenced material: peripheral blood, taken on day 0 of AZD1222 vaccination.

The DNA of the CDR3 is TGTGCTAGTGGTCCACCAGGGGGGCGTCGGGAGACCCAGTACTTC. Its translation: CASGPPGGRRETQYF. V gene TRBV12-5 combines with J gene TRBJ2-5; D may be TRBD1 (7 bases). V lost 5 bases, J lost 5 bases, and 18 bases lay in between. The CDR3 runs 15 residues. Germline V gene sequence: CDR1 LGHNT, CDR2 FRNRAP.